This note documents a single TCR beta chain sequence. This sample stems from a study of cytomegalovirus exposure and HLA in healthy donors. Sequencing used immunoSEQ multiplex PCR; TCRdb keeps in-frame clones, though not all of them. Altogether approximately 65,000 clones are present, 91% being singletons, with the ten largest covering around 3.2%. This TCR derives from a man between 18 and 35 years old in good health and CMV-seronegative. Sample: PBMCs.

The DNA for the CDR3 is TGTGCCAGCAGTTTAGGGGGCGCGGCGGAGACCCAGTACTTC. The encoded protein is CASSLGGAAETQYF. V gene TRBV28 combines with J gene TRBJ2-5; D is perhaps TRBD1 (6 bases). Germline lookup yields CDR1 MDHEN and CDR2 SYDVKM. CDR3 length: 14 amino acids. V was shortened by 2 bases and J by 5 bases, with 12 bases between the two germline ends.